This T cell receptor beta chain was obtained from a study of technical replicates of blood from several donors. Per germline, CDR1 SGHDN and CDR2 FVKESK. Trimming removed 4 bases at V and 2 bases at J, with 9 bases between. The CDR3 runs to 15 residues. This clone turned up a few times. Using immunoSEQ multiplex PCR, the repertoire was profiled, and TCRdb retains in-frame clones only, with some absent. The sample shows 62,000 or so clones, over 75% of them seen only once. The rearrangement uses TRBV14 and TRBJ1-6, with D perhaps matching TRBD1 (6 bases). The sequencing sample was made of PBMCs. The clonotype comes from a human donor in good health. Some clones in this sample may be carry-over from other donors' samples. The CDR3 nucleotides are TGTGCCAGCAGCCCACGGACAGCCTATAATTCACCCCTCCACTTT. Amino acid sequence: CASSPRTAYNSPLHF.